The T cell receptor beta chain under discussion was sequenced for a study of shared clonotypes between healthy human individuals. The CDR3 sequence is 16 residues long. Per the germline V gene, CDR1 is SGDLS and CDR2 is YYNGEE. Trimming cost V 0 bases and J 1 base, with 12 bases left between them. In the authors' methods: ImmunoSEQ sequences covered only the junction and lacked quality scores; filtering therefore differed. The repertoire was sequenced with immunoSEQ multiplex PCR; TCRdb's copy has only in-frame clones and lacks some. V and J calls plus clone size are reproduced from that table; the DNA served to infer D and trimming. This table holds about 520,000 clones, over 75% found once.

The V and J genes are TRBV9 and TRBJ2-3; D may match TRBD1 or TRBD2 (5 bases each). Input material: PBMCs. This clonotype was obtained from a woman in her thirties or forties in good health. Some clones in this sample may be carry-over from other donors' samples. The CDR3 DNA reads TGTGCCAGCAGCGTAGAAAGGGACCCCCGCACAGATACGCAGTATTTT. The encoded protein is CASSVERDPRTDTQYF.